A selection of T cell receptor beta chains follows, all from one sample in a study of T cells after posttransplantation cyclophosphamide. Data came from immunoSEQ multiplex PCR; TCRdb stores just in-frame clones and leaves some out. The sample shows roughly 4,000 clones, none of them appearing just once. The source material was PBMCs, sampled after allogeneic stem cell transplant with posttransplant cyclophosphamide. Receptors originate from a female patient under 30 who received an allogeneic stem cell transplant from an unrelated donor, was CMV-positive, and had acute GVHD only. Some T cells could come from the graft donor. The CDR3 runs from the conserved cysteine through the conserved F or W. The D gene is left open where the match is weak. Rows give clone size only sometimes, using once, few, many, or a class for an expanded clone.

clone size: many; J gene: TRBJ1-4; D gene: .; V gene: TRBV28; CDR3 protein: CASSLSLRGEKLFF; CDR3 DNA: TGTGCCAGCAGTTTATCGTTACGGGGTGAAAAACTGTTTTTT
clone size: .; J gene: TRBJ2-5; D gene: .; V gene: TRBV19; CDR3 protein: CASSWTEQETQYF; CDR3 DNA: TGTGCCAGTAGTTGGACAGAACAAGAGACCCAGTACTTC
clone size: .; J gene: TRBJ2-2; D gene: .; V gene: TRBV7-2; CDR3 protein: CASSFWGKRNTGELFF; CDR3 DNA: TGTGCCAGCAGCTTCTGGGGCAAGAGGAACACCGGGGAGCTGTTTTTT
clone size: many; J gene: TRBJ2-3; D gene: TRBD2; V gene: TRBV9; CDR3 protein: CASSVGAGGGTDTQYF; CDR3 DNA: TGTGCCAGCAGCGTAGGAGCGGGAGGCGGGACAGATACGCAGTATTTT
clone size: many; J gene: TRBJ2-7; D gene: TRBD2; V gene: TRBV7-2; CDR3 protein: CASSLARIRLAGGYEQYF; CDR3 DNA: TGTGCCAGCAGCTTAGCGCGGATTAGACTAGCGGGAGGCTACGAGCAGTACTTC
clone size: few; J gene: TRBJ1-4; D gene: .; V gene: TRBV7-2; CDR3 protein: CASSGRGGPVSEKLFF; CDR3 DNA: TGTGCCAGCAGCGGCCGCGGGGGCCCAGTGAGTGAAAAACTGTTTTTT
clone size: many; J gene: TRBJ2-7; D gene: TRBD2; V gene: TRBV9; CDR3 protein: CASSVDLREGPRGEQYF; CDR3 DNA: TGTGCCAGCAGCGTAGATTTGCGGGAGGGCCCTCGTGGAGAGCAGTACTTC
clone size: many; J gene: TRBJ2-1; D gene: .; V gene: TRBV20-1; CDR3 protein: CSGVGQEQFF; CDR3 DNA: TGCAGTGGAGTGGGGCAAGAGCAGTTCTTC
clone size: few; J gene: TRBJ2-1; D gene: TRBD1; V gene: TRBV25-1; CDR3 protein: CASSDPDRYNEQFF; CDR3 DNA: TGTGCCAGCAGTGACCCGGACAGGTACAATGAGCAGTTCTTC
clone size: many; J gene: TRBJ2-1; D gene: .; V gene: TRBV7-2; CDR3 protein: CASSPRREQFF; CDR3 DNA: TGTGCCAGCAGCCCCCGGCGGGAGCAGTTCTTC
clone size: many; J gene: TRBJ1-2; D gene: TRBD1; V gene: TRBV6-1; CDR3 protein: CASSEGRAGGYGYTF; CDR3 DNA: TGTGCCAGCAGTGAAGGAAGGGCAGGGGGCTATGGCTACACCTTC
clone size: many; J gene: TRBJ2-1; D gene: TRBD2; V gene: TRBV10-2; CDR3 protein: CASSAGTSVTYNEQFF; CDR3 DNA: TGCGCCAGCAGTGCCGGGACTAGCGTAACCTACAATGAGCAGTTCTTC
clone size: many; J gene: TRBJ2-4; D gene: .; V gene: TRBV19; CDR3 protein: CASSERQDWQYF; CDR3 DNA: TGTGCCAGTAGTGAACGACAAGATTGGCAGTACTTC
clone size: many; J gene: TRBJ2-7; D gene: TRBD1; V gene: TRBV18; CDR3 protein: CASSPPYRDRGEQYF; CDR3 DNA: TGTGCCAGCTCACCCCCCTACAGGGACAGAGGGGAGCAGTACTTC
clone size: many; J gene: TRBJ2-1; D gene: .; V gene: TRBV7-9; CDR3 protein: CASSHPSPSSYNEQFF; CDR3 DNA: TGTGCCAGCAGCCACCCGAGTCCGAGCTCCTACAATGAGCAGTTCTTC
clone size: many; J gene: TRBJ1-5; D gene: .; V gene: TRBV6-6; CDR3 protein: CAGGSNQPQHF; CDR3 DNA: TGCGCGGGGGGAAGCAATCAGCCCCAGCATTTT
clone size: few; J gene: TRBJ2-7; D gene: TRBD1; V gene: TRBV6-6; CDR3 protein: CASSWGQGRAYEQYF; CDR3 DNA: TGTGCCAGCAGTTGGGGACAGGGCAGGGCCTACGAGCAGTACTTC
clone size: few; J gene: TRBJ2-5; D gene: .; V gene: TRBV5-1; CDR3 protein: CASSSLLGVRETQYF; CDR3 DNA: TGCGCCAGCAGCTCGCTCCTAGGGGTCAGGGAGACCCAGTACTTC
clone size: many; J gene: TRBJ2-2; D gene: .; V gene: TRBV5-1; CDR3 protein: CASSLIPEGAGELFF; CDR3 DNA: TGCGCCAGCAGCTTGATTCCCGAGGGAGCCGGGGAGCTGTTTTTT
clone size: many; J gene: TRBJ2-3; D gene: .; V gene: TRBV6-5; CDR3 protein: CASRQPGSTDTQYF; CDR3 DNA: TGTGCCAGCCGACAGCCAGGGAGCACAGATACGCAGTATTTT
clone size: many; J gene: TRBJ1-4; D gene: .; V gene: TRBV30; CDR3 protein: CAWSRGVDEKLFF; CDR3 DNA: TGTGCCTGGAGTCGGGGGGTAGATGAAAAACTGTTTTTT
clone size: many; J gene: TRBJ1-2; D gene: .; V gene: TRBV30; CDR3 protein: CAWSSVMRNGYYGYTF; CDR3 DNA: TGTGCCTGGAGTTCTGTTATGCGGAACGGATACTATGGCTACACCTTC
clone size: few; J gene: TRBJ2-7; D gene: .; V gene: TRBV18; CDR3 protein: CASPPRGSSYEQYF; CDR3 DNA: TGTGCCAGCCCACCACGAGGGAGCTCCTACGAGCAGTACTTC
clone size: few; J gene: TRBJ2-7; D gene: TRBD1; V gene: TRBV5-1; CDR3 protein: CASSFAGGQGYEQYF; CDR3 DNA: TGCGCCAGCAGCTTCGCTGGGGGACAGGGCTACGAGCAGTACTTC
clone size: many; J gene: TRBJ1-4; D gene: TRBD1; V gene: TRBV23-1; CDR3 protein: CASSQYYRGLFF; CDR3 DNA: TGCGCCAGCAGTCAATATTACAGGGGACTGTTTTTT
clone size: many; J gene: TRBJ1-1; D gene: .; V gene: TRBV27; CDR3 protein: CASSLRGSTEAFF; CDR3 DNA: TGTGCCAGCAGTTTACGAGGATCAACTGAAGCTTTCTTT
clone size: many; J gene: TRBJ1-5; D gene: .; V gene: TRBV7-2; CDR3 protein: CASSLVPQKRGTQHF; CDR3 DNA: TGTGCCAGCAGCTTAGTTCCCCAGAAGCGGGGAACCCAGCATTTT
clone size: many; J gene: TRBJ2-1; D gene: TRBD2; V gene: TRBV19; CDR3 protein: CASSIARGAGGEVF; CDR3 DNA: TGTGCCAGTAGTATAGCCCGCGGTGCGGGAGGGGAAGTCTTC
clone size: medium-sized; J gene: TRBJ1-5; D gene: TRBD1; V gene: TRBV6-6; CDR3 protein: CASSPGTGGFQPQHF; CDR3 DNA: TGTGCCAGCAGTCCCGGGACAGGGGGCTTTCAGCCCCAGCATTTT
clone size: many; J gene: TRBJ1-4; D gene: TRBD1; V gene: TRBV5-4; CDR3 protein: CASSVGQGINEKLFF; CDR3 DNA: TGTGCCAGCAGCGTAGGACAGGGGATTAATGAAAAACTGTTTTTT
clone size: .; J gene: TRBJ2-3; D gene: TRBD2; V gene: TRBV4-1; CDR3 protein: CASRWGGWTGTDTQYF; CDR3 DNA: TGCGCCAGCAGGTGGGGGGGTTGGACTGGGACAGATACGCAGTATTTT
clone size: .; J gene: TRBJ1-6; D gene: .; V gene: TRBV9; CDR3 protein: CASSPYSAASNNSPLHF; CDR3 DNA: TGTGCCAGCAGCCCCTATAGTGCTGCGTCGAATAATTCACCCCTCCACTTT
clone size: few; J gene: TRBJ2-3; D gene: .; V gene: TRBV7-6; CDR3 protein: CASSPEGGSTDTQYF; CDR3 DNA: TGTGCCAGCAGCCCCGAAGGCGGAAGCACAGATACGCAGTATTTT
clone size: many; J gene: TRBJ2-2; D gene: .; V gene: TRBV6-5; CDR3 protein: CASSFQRDTGELFF; CDR3 DNA: TGTGCCAGCAGTTTCCAGCGGGACACCGGGGAGCTGTTTTTT
clone size: many; J gene: TRBJ1-2; D gene: .; V gene: TRBV19; CDR3 protein: CASREYSNYGYTF; CDR3 DNA: TGTGCCAGTAGAGAATACTCAAACTATGGCTACACCTTC
clone size: many; J gene: TRBJ2-1; D gene: TRBD2; V gene: TRBV7-9; CDR3 protein: CASSLDRLAGVTYNEQFF; CDR3 DNA: TGTGCCAGCAGCTTAGATAGACTAGCGGGAGTCACATACAATGAGCAGTTCTTC
clone size: many; J gene: TRBJ2-4; D gene: TRBD1; V gene: TRBV6-1; CDR3 protein: CASRVLGQENIQYF; CDR3 DNA: TGTGCCAGCAGAGTTCTGGGACAGGAAAACATTCAGTACTTC
clone size: many; J gene: TRBJ2-4; D gene: .; V gene: TRBV27; CDR3 protein: CASSRPGGIQYF; CDR3 DNA: TGTGCCAGCAGTCGACCAGGGGGGATTCAGTACTTC
clone size: many; J gene: TRBJ1-2; D gene: TRBD1; V gene: TRBV28; CDR3 protein: CASSLEGTGNYGYTF; CDR3 DNA: TGTGCCAGCAGTTTAGAGGGGACAGGGAACTATGGCTACACCTTC
clone size: many; J gene: TRBJ2-7; D gene: .; V gene: TRBV30; CDR3 protein: CAWNAGLREQYF; CDR3 DNA: TGTGCCTGGAACGCAGGGTTACGAGAGCAGTACTTC
clone size: many; J gene: TRBJ2-3; D gene: .; V gene: TRBV30; CDR3 protein: CARSGGTDTQYF; CDR3 DNA: TGTGCCCGGTCGGGAGGCACAGATACGCAGTATTTT
clone size: many; J gene: TRBJ1-2; D gene: .; V gene: TRBV7-8; CDR3 protein: CASSLDRVGRLGYTF; CDR3 DNA: TGTGCCAGCAGCTTGGATAGGGTAGGGAGACTTGGCTACACCTTC
clone size: many; J gene: TRBJ2-7; D gene: TRBD1; V gene: TRBV19; CDR3 protein: CASSIREGGRGIYEQYF; CDR3 DNA: TGTGCCAGTAGTATCCGGGAAGGCGGCAGGGGGATCTACGAGCAGTACTTC
clone size: many; J gene: TRBJ1-3; D gene: .; V gene: TRBV18; CDR3 protein: CASSPLPTVSGNTIYF; CDR3 DNA: TGTGCCAGCTCACCACTCCCAACGGTCTCTGGAAACACCATATATTTT
clone size: many; J gene: TRBJ2-3; D gene: TRBD2; V gene: TRBV11-3; CDR3 protein: CASSRTSGSRDTQYF; CDR3 DNA: TGTGCCAGCAGCCGAACTAGCGGGAGTAGAGATACGCAGTATTTT
clone size: many; J gene: TRBJ1-3; D gene: TRBD1; V gene: TRBV5-5; CDR3 protein: CASSLTGTGAANSGNTIYF; CDR3 DNA: TGTGCCAGCAGCTTGACGGGGACAGGGGCCGCCAACTCTGGAAACACCATATATTTT
clone size: many; J gene: TRBJ1-2; D gene: TRBD1; V gene: TRBV25-1; CDR3 protein: CASRNPGTGSGYTF; CDR3 DNA: TGTGCCAGCAGGAACCCCGGGACAGGATCTGGCTACACCTTC
clone size: many; J gene: TRBJ2-1; D gene: TRBD2; V gene: TRBV7-6; CDR3 protein: CASSLRPIAGAGDNEQFF; CDR3 DNA: TGTGCCAGCAGCCTCCGGCCAATAGCGGGAGCGGGTGATAATGAGCAGTTCTTC
clone size: few; J gene: TRBJ2-5; D gene: TRBD2; V gene: TRBV15; CDR3 protein: CATSRDGAGGGYQETQYF; CDR3 DNA: TGTGCCACCAGCAGAGATGGCGCGGGAGGGGGGTACCAAGAGACCCAGTACTTC
clone size: many; J gene: TRBJ1-5; D gene: .; V gene: TRBV10-3; CDR3 protein: CAISESQGINQPQHF; CDR3 DNA: TGTGCCATCAGTGAGTCTCAGGGCATCAATCAGCCCCAGCATTTT
clone size: many; J gene: TRBJ1-1; D gene: TRBD1; V gene: TRBV10-3; CDR3 protein: CAIRIQGGNTEAFF; CDR3 DNA: TGTGCCATCAGAATCCAGGGGGGGAACACTGAAGCTTTCTTT
clone size: many; J gene: TRBJ2-7; D gene: TRBD1; V gene: TRBV5-1; CDR3 protein: CASSLGTGAGRTYEQYF; CDR3 DNA: TGCGCCAGCAGCTTGGGGACAGGGGCCGGAAGAACCTACGAGCAGTACTTC
clone size: many; J gene: TRBJ2-7; D gene: .; V gene: TRBV5-1; CDR3 protein: CASSLALQGEQYF; CDR3 DNA: TGCGCCAGCAGCTTGGCCCTCCAGGGCGAGCAGTACTTC
clone size: few; J gene: TRBJ1-6; D gene: TRBD1; V gene: TRBV27; CDR3 protein: CASSRKTGSSYNSPLHF; CDR3 DNA: TGTGCCAGCAGCAGAAAGACAGGGAGCTCCTATAATTCACCCCTCCACTTT
clone size: few; J gene: TRBJ2-7; D gene: TRBD1; V gene: TRBV6-5; CDR3 protein: CASSQSGQGAGEQYF; CDR3 DNA: TGTGCCAGCAGTCAATCGGGACAGGGGGCGGGAGAGCAGTACTTC
clone size: many; J gene: TRBJ2-2; D gene: .; V gene: TRBV5-1; CDR3 protein: CASSRERLNTGELFF; CDR3 DNA: TGCGCCAGCAGCCGGGAGAGGCTGAACACCGGGGAGCTGTTTTTT
clone size: many; J gene: TRBJ2-5; D gene: .; V gene: TRBV21-1; CDR3 protein: CASSKGSRDHGIAGGTQETQYF; CDR3 DNA: TGTGCCAGCAGCAAAGGATCGCGGGACCATGGGATAGCGGGAGGGACGCAAGAGACCCAGTACTTC
clone size: many; J gene: TRBJ2-3; D gene: TRBD2; V gene: TRBV30; CDR3 protein: CAFRTSGRRDTQYF; CDR3 DNA: TGTGCCTTCAGGACTAGCGGGAGGAGGGATACGCAGTATTTT